The 3 T cell receptor beta chains reported below all come from one sample, sequenced in a study of T cell responses to AZD1222 COVID-19 vaccine. Clones were read by immunoSEQ multiplex PCR, and TCRdb kept only the in-frame ones, dropping some. The sample consists of some 120,000 clones, about 80% of them appearing once. The specimen comprised peripheral blood, sampled on day 0 of AZD1222 vaccination. These receptors were collected from an adult in good health.

This clone was counted a few times. This rearrangement joins TRBV11-3 to TRBJ1-1; D is uncertain. The CDR3 sequence is 13 residues long. Per the germline V gene, CDR1 is SGHNT and CDR2 is YENEEA. V gave up 2 bases and J gave up 8 bases, with 12 bases separating them. This chain's CDR3 is CASSLSGGKEAFF. The CDR3 bases are TGTGCCAGCAGCTTATCGGGCGGAAAAGAAGCTTTCTTT.

The rearrangement uses TRBV7-2 and TRBJ2-7; tentatively, D is TRBD2 (5 bases). The V gene lost 6 bases and the J gene lost 0 bases, with 12 bases spanning the gap. The CDR3 extends over 14 amino acids. Germline V gene lookup returns CDR1 SGHTA and CDR2 FQGNSA. CDR3 DNA: TGTGCCAGCAGGCTCATTGGGAGCTCCTACGAGCAGTACTTC. Residues: CASRLIGSSYEQYF.

This chain links TRBV19 with TRBJ1-5; TRBD1 might be the D (6 bases). The CDR3 is made up of 13 amino acids. Trimming removed 5 bases at V and 5 bases at J, with 10 bases between. Per the germline V gene, CDR1 is LNHDA and CDR2 is SQIVND (reference sequence). The CDR3 bases are TGTGCCAGTAGTGACAGGAGGGATCAGCCCCAGCATTTT. Protein product: CASSDRRDQPQHF.